A single sample gave rise to the 6 T cell receptor beta chains below, sequenced in a study of TIL therapy for anti-PD-1-resistant metastatic lung cancer. Sample time point: pre-treatment sample, taken before nivolumab and TIL therapy. Pleural nodules or supraclavicular lymph nodes made up most of the excised metastases sampled. The immunoSEQ assay was v3. The method was immunoSEQ multiplex PCR; TCRdb's version includes in-frame clones alone and lacks a portion of them. Of about 25,000 clones in the sample, approximately 72% were seen once. The sequenced sample was tumor tissue, obtained at baseline. The receptors were sampled from a person aged 25-79 years with non-small cell lung cancer.

This rearrangement joins TRBV7-2 to TRBJ2-5; possible D gene TRBD1, 6 bases. The CDR3 is 14 residues long. The germline V and J ends were trimmed by 6 bases and 5 bases, with 16 bases remaining between them. Germline CDR1 is SGHTA and CDR2 is FQGNSA. This CDR3 reads CASRQRQAGETQYF. The CDR3 nucleotides read TGTGCCAGCAGACAGAGACAGGCCGGGGAGACCCAGTACTTC.

V gene TRBV9 combines with J gene TRBJ1-3; the match to TRBD1 covers 9 bases. With 4 bases clipped from V and 2 bases from J, the junction kept 10 bases outside the gene matches. CDR3 length equals 17 residues. Germline values: CDR1 SGDLS, CDR2 YYNGEE. The CDR3: CASSIRRDRATGNTIYF. The CDR3, as DNA: TGTGCCAGCAGCATTCGCCGGGACAGGGCTACTGGAAACACCATATATTTT. Combining the CDR3 with reference TRBV9 and TRBJ1-3 gives the whole variable domain DSGVTQTPKHLITATGQRVTLRCSPRSGDLSVYWYQQSLDQGLQFLIQYYNGEERAKGNILERFSAQQFPDLHSELNLSSLELGDSALYFCASSIRRDRATGNTIYFGEGSWLTVV.

This clone was counted once. The V call is TRBV10-3, the J call TRBJ2-1; 10 bases are shared with TRBD2. The junction had 9 bases not matched to a gene; V was cut back by 7 bases and J by 9 bases. The CDR3 runs to 14 residues. CDR1 ENHRY and CDR2 SYGVKD come from the germline V gene. The CDR3 loop reads CAIKPAGGPGEQFF. The DNA for the CDR3 is TGTGCCATCAAGCCAGCGGGGGGGCCCGGTGAGCAGTTCTTC.

The chain couples TRBV9 to TRBJ2-5; 9 nucleotides align to TRBD1. Germline lookup yields CDR1 SGDLS and CDR2 YYNGEE. J lost 5 bases, V lost 4 bases, and 9 bases had no gene match. The CDR3 loop spans 15 amino acids. CDR3 region: CASSPGQGLIETQYF. The CDR3 DNA sequence: TGTGCCAGCAGCCCCGGACAGGGGTTGATCGAGACCCAGTACTTC.

The rearrangement joins TRBV6-6 to TRBJ1-2, with 7 positions matching TRBD1. The V and J ends lost 6 bases and 8 bases, in that order; junction bases with no gene match: 6. The germline V gene encodes CDR1 MNHNY and CDR2 SVGAGI (reference sequence). This CDR3 region has 12 residues. The CDR3 DNA is TGTGCCAGCAGAACAGGGGAGGGGGGCTACACCTTC. Its translation: CASRTGEGGYTF.

The chain uses TRBV12-5 and TRBJ1-2; the D is unclear. V lost 1 base to trimming and J lost 4 bases, with 13 bases between them. The CDR3 has 15 residues. CDR1 is LGHNT, CDR2 FRNRAP, per germline. DNA for the CDR3: TGTGCTAGTGGTTTGGGGATGAGGTCTAGCTATGGCTACACCTTC. It is translated as CASGLGMRSSYGYTF.